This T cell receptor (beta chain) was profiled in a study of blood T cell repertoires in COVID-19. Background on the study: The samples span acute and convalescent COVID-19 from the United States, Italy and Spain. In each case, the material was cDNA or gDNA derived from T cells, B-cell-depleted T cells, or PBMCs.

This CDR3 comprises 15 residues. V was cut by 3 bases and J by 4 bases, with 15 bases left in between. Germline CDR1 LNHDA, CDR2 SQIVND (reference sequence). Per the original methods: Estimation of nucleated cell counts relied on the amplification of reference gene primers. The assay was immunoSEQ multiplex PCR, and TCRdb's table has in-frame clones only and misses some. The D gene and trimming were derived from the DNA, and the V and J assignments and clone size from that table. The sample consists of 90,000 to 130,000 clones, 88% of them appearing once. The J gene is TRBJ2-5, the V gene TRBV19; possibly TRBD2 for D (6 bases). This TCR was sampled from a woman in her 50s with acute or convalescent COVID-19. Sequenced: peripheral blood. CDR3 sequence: CASSMGSGVGETQYF. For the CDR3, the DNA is TGTGCCAGTAGTATGGGGTCGGGGGTCGGAGAGACCCAGTACTTC.